This TCR beta chain was documented in a study of T cell changes during pregnancy in multiple sclerosis (dated by TCRdb to between 2018 and 2021). Background on the whole study: In women with multiple sclerosis, the researchers looked at how the T cell repertoire shifted as pregnancy progressed.

V ends up 5 bases short and J 9 bases short, with an unmatched junction base count of 13. Spanning cysteine to phenylalanine, the CDR3 consists of 16 amino acids. Only CDR3 DNA remains: 48 bases, in frame from the first base. CDR1 and CDR2, per the germline V gene, are SGHTA and FQGTGA. This clone was seen a few times. It has no known antigen specificity. Per-base qualities were not stored, and no clone one base away is much larger. Library method: the immunoSEQ multiplex PCR assay. The immuneACCESS repertoire file appears here via TCRdb, limited to in-frame rearrangements. These files lack a portion of the clones; in checked studies, under half of the deficit traces to unresolved V genes, and the cause of the others is not known. The sample records 19,000 or so clones, around nine tenths of which are singletons. The ten largest make up about 5% of the sample.

This sequence was found in a female donor in good health, enrolled as a control in a pregnancy study. Sequencing was performed on CD8+ T cells from peripheral blood mononuclear cells, taken after pregnancy. The chain links TRBV7-3 with TRBJ1-6, with TRBD1 matching 7 junction bases. The DNA reads TGTGCCAGCAGCCCCGAACCCCGACAGGGAGGTTCACCCCTCCACTTT. Translated, this is CASSPEPRQGGSPLHF.